The entry that follows covers one T cell receptor (beta chain) sequence. Its antigen is still unknown. In TCRdb, the RT-PCR reads were re-called with MiXCR into one record per CDR3 protein. The table shows approximately 11,000 distinct CDR3 sequences, with 77% occurring only once. The CDR3 has 17 amino acids. CDR1 is LGHNA and CDR2 is YSLEER in the germline V gene. Trimming pared 0 bases from V and 6 bases from J, leaving 18 bases between. This specimen belongs to a study of yellow fever vaccine responses in identical twins. Whole-study results and caveats: It has been reported that, in twins, the vaccine T cell response seemed partly convergent and partly personalized.

Sequencing was performed on T cells from blood (PBMCs), unsorted or a sorted subset (not recorded which), taken before or after yellow fever vaccination (not recorded which). The clonotype was recovered from a woman aged 18-30 years who received the yellow fever vaccine. The V and J genes are TRBV4-3 and TRBJ1-5; D ambiguous. The DNA of the CDR3 is TGCGCCAGCAGCCAAGAATTCAAGGTTACGGGTACTCAGCCCCAGCATTTT. Protein sequence: CASSQEFKVTGTQPQHF.